A selection of T cell receptor beta chains follows, all from one sample in a study of shared clonotypes between healthy human individuals. Libraries were prepared by immunoSEQ multiplex PCR; TCRdb keeps only in-frame clonotypes and omits some of them. The sample has approximately 620,000 clones, around 97% seen once; the top ten hold roughly 0.05%. Source material: naive CD4+ T cells sorted from blood. All receptors come from a woman aged 25 to 45 in good health. The CDR3 runs from the conserved cysteine through the conserved F or W. A D gene is named only where the DNA matches it firmly. Clone size is stated in some rows and not others, as once, few, many or a class when expanded.

J gene,V gene,clone size,D gene,CDR3 protein,CDR3 DNA
TRBJ1-1,TRBV30,-,TRBD1,CACTRGQGRGTEAFF,TGTGCCTGTACCCGGGGACAGGGGAGAGGGACTGAAGCTTTCTTT
TRBJ2-3,TRBV5-1,-,TRBD2,CASSPLAGTTDTQYF,TGCGCCAGCAGCCCTCTAGCGGGAACCACAGATACGCAGTATTTT
TRBJ2-1,TRBV28,-,-,CASKSRLKGNEQFF,TGTGCCAGCAAGAGCAGGCTTAAGGGCAATGAGCAGTTCTTC
TRBJ1-5,TRBV5-1,-,-,CASSLGTRSNQPQHF,TGCGCCAGCAGCTTGGGGACAAGAAGCAATCAGCCCCAGCATTTT
TRBJ2-2,TRBV6-5,-,TRBD2,CASSYGLAGVSGELFF,TGTGCCAGCAGTTACGGTCTAGCGGGAGTATCGGGGGAGCTGTTTTTT
TRBJ2-5,TRBV5-1,-,TRBD2,CASSLLAGGTSETQYF,TGCGCCAGCAGCTTATTAGCGGGAGGGACGTCAGAGACCCAGTACTTC
TRBJ1-1,TRBV29-1,-,TRBD1,CSVEDRKQGEAFF,TGCAGCGTTGAAGATCGAAAACAGGGGGAGGCTTTCTTT
TRBJ1-5,TRBV2,-,-,CALGGLNSNQPQHF,TGTGCCCTAGGGGGACTTAATAGCAATCAGCCCCAGCATTTT
TRBJ2-7,TRBV2,few,TRBD1,CASSTGTVSYEQYF,TGTGCCAGCAGTACCGGGACAGTTTCCTACGAGCAGTACTTC
TRBJ2-1,TRBV11-2,-,-,CASSRLGSVISYNEQFF,TGTGCCAGCAGCCGACTTGGTAGCGTAATCTCCTACAATGAGCAGTTCTTC
TRBJ2-2,TRBV5-6,-,-,CASSTSLAAYTGELFF,TGTGCCAGCAGTACCTCCTTAGCGGCTTACACCGGGGAGCTGTTTTTT
TRBJ1-3,TRBV30,-,-,CAWSVPIWTAGNTIYF,TGTGCCTGGAGTGTACCCATATGGACGGCTGGAAACACCATATATTTT
TRBJ2-7,TRBV5-1,-,-,CASSLGVYEQYF,TGCGCCAGCAGCTTGGGCGTCTACGAGCAGTACTTC
TRBJ2-3,TRBV5-1,-,TRBD2,CASSPPGLAGVGDTQYF,TGCGCCAGCAGCCCCCCGGGACTAGCGGGAGTAGGAGATACGCAGTATTTT
TRBJ2-7,TRBV28,-,TRBD1,CASSSLDRAYEQYF,TGTGCCAGCAGTTCCCTGGACAGGGCCTACGAGCAGTACTTC
TRBJ2-1,TRBV5-4,-,-,CASSLGAEQFF,TGTGCCAGCAGCTTGGGAGCTGAGCAGTTCTTC
TRBJ2-1,TRBV6-1,-,TRBD2,CATVGLARNNEQFF,TGTGCCACCGTGGGACTAGCGCGTAACAATGAGCAGTTCTTC
TRBJ2-2,TRBV4-2,-,-,CASSQDAGELFF,TGTGCCAGCAGCCAAGACGCCGGGGAGCTGTTTTTT
TRBJ2-6,TRBV5-1,-,-,CASSLAPGSNVLTF,TGCGCCAGCAGCTTGGCTCCTGGTTCCAACGTCCTGACTTTC
TRBJ2-7,TRBV18,-,TRBD1,CASSPRDRGPLSSYEQYF,TGTGCCAGCTCACCCCGGGACAGGGGACCCCTGAGCTCCTACGAGCAGTACTTC
TRBJ2-7,TRBV28,-,-,CASRRYKSSYEQYF,TGTGCCAGCAGACGATACAAAAGCTCCTACGAGCAGTACTTC
TRBJ2-7,TRBV9,-,TRBD1,CASSGRPGQGAREQYF,TGTGCCAGCAGCGGGAGACCGGGACAGGGGGCTCGGGAGCAGTACTTC
TRBJ1-5,TRBV7-7,-,-,CAKNRGLECNQPQHF,TGTGCTAAAAATCGGGGGTTGGAATGCAATCAGCCCCAGCATTTT
TRBJ1-4,TRBV5-1,-,-,CASSLVAPRRGDEKLFF,TGCGCCAGCAGCTTGGTTGCCCCGCGTCGAGGGGATGAAAAACTGTTTTTT
TRBJ2-7,TRBV28,-,-,CASSLGGAGPYEQYF,TGTGCCAGCAGTTTGGGTGGGGCGGGGCCCTACGAGCAGTACTTC
TRBJ2-7,TRBV2,-,-,CASSQYRGGGYEQYF,TGTGCCAGCAGCCAATACCGAGGAGGGGGGTACGAGCAGTACTTC
TRBJ2-7,TRBV5-6,-,TRBD1,CASSPQGRGHYEQYF,TGTGCCAGCAGTCCACAGGGGCGCGGACACTACGAGCAGTACTTC
TRBJ2-5,TRBV4-1,-,TRBD2,CASSQLLAGGETQYF,TGCGCCAGCAGCCAATTACTAGCGGGAGGGGAGACCCAGTACTTC
TRBJ2-1,TRBV4-1,-,TRBD1,CASSHLQDRQGPTPQFF,TGCGCCAGCAGCCACCTCCAGGACCGACAGGGCCCGACCCCGCAGTTCTTC
TRBJ1-1,TRBV10-1,-,-,CASRETANTEAFF,TGCGCCAGCAGAGAGACAGCGAACACTGAAGCTTTCTTT
TRBJ2-2,TRBV28,-,-,CASSSIDTGELFF,TGTGCCAGCAGTTCAATAGACACCGGGGAGCTGTTTTTT
TRBJ2-3,TRBV27,once,TRBD1,CASLGQGADTQYF,TGTGCCAGCCTTGGACAGGGGGCGGATACGCAGTATTTT
TRBJ2-5,TRBV6-1,-,-,CASSEMGGFREQYF,TGTGCCAGCAGTGAAATGGGGGGATTTCGGGAGCAGTACTTC
TRBJ2-3,TRBV11-3,-,-,CASSYPTDTQYF,TGTGCCAGCAGCTACCCCACAGATACGCAGTATTTT
TRBJ2-5,TRBV16,-,TRBD2,CASSLTLAGGPKTQYF,TGTGCCAGCAGCCTCACCTTGGCGGGAGGGCCAAAGACCCAGTACTTC
TRBJ1-3,TRBV5-1,-,-,CASSLEGETRSGNTIYF,TGCGCCAGCAGCTTGGAAGGCGAAACCCGCTCTGGAAACACCATATATTTT
TRBJ1-1,TRBV5-1,once,-,CASSKTEGRNEAFF,TGCGCCAGCAGCAAGACAGAGGGTAGGAACGAAGCTTTCTTT
TRBJ1-1,TRBV19,-,-,CASSPSGYTEAFF,TGTGCCAGTAGTCCCAGCGGCTACACTGAAGCTTTCTTT
TRBJ2-6,TRBV6-6,-,-,CASSSFSSGANVLTF,TGTGCCAGCAGCAGCTTCAGCTCTGGGGCCAACGTCCTGACTTTC
TRBJ1-2,TRBV7-6,-,-,CASSLGSDYGYTF,TGTGCCAGCAGCTTAGGGAGTGACTATGGCTACACCTTC
TRBJ1-2,TRBV6-1,-,-,CASSEASLYGYTF,TGTGCCAGCAGTGAAGCCTCCCTCTATGGCTACACCTTC
TRBJ2-4,TRBV6-5,-,-,CASRSTGTLNIQYF,TGTGCCAGCAGAAGTACCGGGACTCTAAACATTCAGTACTTC
TRBJ1-5,TRBV28,once,-,CASSPGENSNQPQHF,TGTGCCAGCAGCCCGGGCGAAAATAGCAATCAGCCCCAGCATTTT
TRBJ2-7,TRBV28,-,-,CASTPGGTYEQYF,TGTGCCTCCACCCCCGGCGGTACCTACGAGCAGTACTTC
TRBJ1-1,TRBV11-2,-,-,CASSPNGEAFF,TGTGCCAGCAGCCCCAATGGTGAAGCTTTCTTT
TRBJ2-3,TRBV5-1,-,-,CASRSGSNTDTQYF,TGCGCCAGCAGATCCGGGAGTAATACAGATACGCAGTATTTT
TRBJ1-4,TRBV28,-,-,CASSLAGVSEKLFF,TGTGCCAGCAGTTTGGCAGGGGTTAGTGAAAAACTGTTTTTT
TRBJ1-1,TRBV18,-,TRBD1,CASSHETGGLAEAFF,TGTGCCAGCTCACATGAGACAGGGGGCCTCGCTGAAGCTTTCTTT
TRBJ1-4,TRBV6-1,once,-,CASSVVDGEKLFF,TGTGCCAGCAGTGTAGTCGACGGCGAAAAACTGTTTTTT
TRBJ2-1,TRBV7-9,-,TRBD2,CASSSFGGDGNEQFF,TGTGCCAGCAGCTCCTTCGGGGGGGATGGCAATGAGCAGTTCTTC
TRBJ2-3,TRBV5-1,-,TRBD2,CASSYVAGAPTDTQYF,TGCGCCAGCAGCTACGTAGCGGGAGCGCCCACAGATACGCAGTATTTT
TRBJ2-3,TRBV28,-,TRBD1,CASSLRQGADTQYF,TGTGCCAGCAGTTTGAGACAGGGCGCAGATACGCAGTATTTT
TRBJ1-2,TRBV5-4,-,TRBD1,CASSILTGGFGYTF,TGTGCCAGCAGCATCTTGACAGGGGGCTTTGGCTACACCTTC
TRBJ2-3,TRBV19,-,-,CASSIDRGSTDTQYF,TGTGCCAGTAGTATAGATCGAGGCAGCACAGATACGCAGTATTTT
TRBJ2-7,TRBV5-6,-,-,CASSLRGASYEQYF,TGTGCCAGCAGCTTGAGGGGGGCGAGTTACGAGCAGTACTTC
TRBJ2-3,TRBV6-1,-,TRBD2,CASSEPPSWRESEDTQYF,TGTGCCAGCAGTGAACCACCGTCCTGGCGGGAGAGTGAAGATACGCAGTATTTT
TRBJ2-3,TRBV29-1,-,TRBD1,CSVEVTGGPDTQYF,TGCAGCGTTGAAGTGACAGGGGGTCCAGATACGCAGTATTTT
TRBJ2-1,TRBV2,-,TRBD2,CASARLAGSYNEQFF,TGTGCCAGCGCTAGACTAGCGGGCTCCTACAATGAGCAGTTCTTC
TRBJ1-3,TRBV6-6,-,TRBD1,CASSYPQTGAGNTIYF,TGTGCCAGCAGTTACCCACAGACAGGGGCTGGAAACACCATATATTTT